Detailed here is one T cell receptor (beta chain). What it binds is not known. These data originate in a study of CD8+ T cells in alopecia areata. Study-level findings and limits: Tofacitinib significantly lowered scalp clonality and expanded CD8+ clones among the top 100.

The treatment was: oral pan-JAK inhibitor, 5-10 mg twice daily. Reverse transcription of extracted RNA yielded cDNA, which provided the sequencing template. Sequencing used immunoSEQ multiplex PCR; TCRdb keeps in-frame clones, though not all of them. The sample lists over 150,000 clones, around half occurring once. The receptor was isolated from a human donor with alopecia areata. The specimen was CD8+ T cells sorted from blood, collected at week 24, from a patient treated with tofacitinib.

CDR3 protein: CASSQGFLNTEAFF. The DNA of the CDR3 is TGCGCCAGCAGCCAGGGGTTTCTGAACACTGAAGCTTTCTTT. This sequence joins TRBV4-3 and TRBJ1-1; no firm D call. V lost 3 bases, J lost 0 bases, and 8 bases lay in between. From germline, CDR1 is LGHNA and CDR2 YSLEER. This CDR3 has 14 amino acids.